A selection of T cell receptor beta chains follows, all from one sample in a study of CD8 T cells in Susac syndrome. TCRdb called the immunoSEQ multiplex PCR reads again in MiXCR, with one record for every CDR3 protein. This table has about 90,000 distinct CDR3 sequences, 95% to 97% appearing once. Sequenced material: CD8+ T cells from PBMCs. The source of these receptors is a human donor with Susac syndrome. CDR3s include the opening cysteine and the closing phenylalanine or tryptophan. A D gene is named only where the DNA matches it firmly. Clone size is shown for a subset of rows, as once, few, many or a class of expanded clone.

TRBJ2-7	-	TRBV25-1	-	CASSELTRDEQYF	TGTGCCAGCAGTGAATTGACTCGGGACGAGCAGTACTTC
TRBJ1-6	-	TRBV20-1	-	CSAGRQTNNSPLHF	TGCAGTGCTGGGAGACAGACCAATAATTCACCCCTCCACTTT
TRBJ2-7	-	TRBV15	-	CATSRQGPYEQYF	TGTGCCACCAGCAGACAGGGTCCCTACGAGCAGTACTTC
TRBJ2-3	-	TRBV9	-	CASSVTGPDTQYF	TGTGCCAGCAGCGTAACGGGTCCAGATACGCAGTATTTT
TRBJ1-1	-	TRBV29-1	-	CSVDTGGGTEAFF	TGCAGCGTTGATACGGGGGGCGGCACTGAAGCTTTCTTT
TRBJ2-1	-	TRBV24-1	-	CATSDQGAGYNEQFF	TGTGCCACCAGTGACCAGGGTGCCGGCTACAATGAGCAGTTCTTC
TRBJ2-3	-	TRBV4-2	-	CASQTDRTSGDTQYF	TGTGCCAGCCAAACAGACAGGACCTCGGGAGATACGCAGTATTTT
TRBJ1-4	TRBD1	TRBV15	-	CATSREIQGASEKLFF	TGTGCCACCAGCAGAGAAATTCAGGGGGCTAGTGAAAAACTGTTTTTT
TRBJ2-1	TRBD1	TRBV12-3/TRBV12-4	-	CASSRPGGNEQFF	TGTGCCAGCAGCCGGCCAGGGGGCAATGAGCAGTTCTTC
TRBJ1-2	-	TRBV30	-	CAWSTTGNYGYTF	TGTGCCTGGAGTACCACTGGGAACTATGGCTACACCTTC
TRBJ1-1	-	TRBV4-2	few	CASSLYGTEAFF	TGTGCCAGCAGCCTTTACGGGACTGAAGCTTTCTTT
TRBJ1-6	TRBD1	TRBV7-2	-	CASSFTGGNSPLHF	TGTGCCAGCAGCTTCACAGGGGGCAATTCACCCCTCCACTTT
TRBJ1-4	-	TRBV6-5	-	CASSYSDGPTNEKLFF	TGTGCCAGCAGTTACTCCGACGGTCCGACTAATGAAAAACTGTTTTTT
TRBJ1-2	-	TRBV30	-	CAWSVLGQGRTF	TGTGCCTGGAGTGTACTCGGGCAGGGGCGCACCTTC
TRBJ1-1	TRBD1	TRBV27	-	CATKTGRNTEAFF	TGTGCCACCAAGACAGGGAGGAACACTGAAGCTTTCTTT
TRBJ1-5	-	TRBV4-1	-	CASSPPLSNQPQHF	TGCGCCAGCAGCCCCCCGTTGAGCAATCAGCCCCAGCATTTT
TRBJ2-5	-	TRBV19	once	CASSLTPTRAQETQYF	TGTGCCAGTAGTCTCACTCCAACCCGGGCCCAAGAGACCCAGTACTTC
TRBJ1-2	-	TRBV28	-	CASSPPRGFYGYTF	TGTGCCAGCAGTCCGCCCCGGGGCTTCTATGGCTACACCTTC
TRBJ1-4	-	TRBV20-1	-	CSARQGMDSEKLFF	TGCAGTGCTAGGCAAGGCATGGATAGTGAAAAACTGTTTTTT
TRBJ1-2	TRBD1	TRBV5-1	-	CASSPGGSPGQGLYGYTF	TGCGCCAGCAGCCCCGGTGGATCCCCAGGACAGGGATTATATGGCTACACCTTC
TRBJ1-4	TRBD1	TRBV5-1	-	CASNPGTGNEKLFF	TGCGCCAGCAACCCCGGGACAGGGAATGAAAAACTGTTTTTT
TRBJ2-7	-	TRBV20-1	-	CSARDPNDRPYEQYF	TGCAGTGCTAGAGATCCAAACGACAGGCCCTACGAGCAGTACTTC
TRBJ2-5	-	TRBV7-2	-	CASSLVAYQETQYF	TGTGCCAGCAGCTTAGTAGCCTACCAAGAGACCCAGTACTTC
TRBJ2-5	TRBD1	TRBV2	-	CASSGNRGQETQYF	TGTGCCAGCAGTGGCAACAGGGGGCAAGAGACCCAGTACTTC
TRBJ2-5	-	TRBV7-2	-	CASSLAGIPQETQYF	TGTGCCAGCAGCTTAGCTGGAATCCCCCAGGAGACCCAGTACTTC
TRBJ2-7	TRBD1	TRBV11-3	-	CASSSPGQGAQMVEQYF	TGTGCCAGCAGCTCTCCGGGACAGGGGGCGCAGATGGTCGAGCAGTACTTC
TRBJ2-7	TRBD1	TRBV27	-	CASSFQTGSYEQYF	TGTGCCAGCAGTTTTCAGACAGGGTCCTACGAGCAGTACTTC